One sample yielded the 11 T cell receptor beta chains listed below, sequenced in a study of T cells after yellow fever vaccination. TCRdb re-analysed the 5' RACE reads in MiXCR, keeping a single row per CDR3 protein. The repertoire holds approximately 510,000 distinct CDR3 sequences, with 21% as singletons. Specimen: PBMCs, collected roughly 23 days after the first yellow fever vaccination. These receptors were obtained from a man between 18 and 29 years old who received the YFV17D yellow fever vaccine.

The gene calls are TRBV4-2 and TRBJ2-7; D is undetermined. Germline values: CDR1 LGHNA, CDR2 YNFKEQ. The CDR3 length is 12 residues. The ends were cut back, 3 bases at V and 3 bases at J, with 6 bases in the middle. CDR3 in DNA: TGTGCCAGCAGCCAGGACGGCTACGAGCAGTACTTC. It codes for CASSQDGYEQYF.

CDR3 loop: CASSFSSGEQYV. The CDR3 bases are TGTGCCAGCAGCTTCTCTAGCGGCGAGCAGTACGTC. This rearrangement joins TRBV5-4 to TRBJ2-7; TRBD2 agrees at 7 bases. V lost 2 bases and J lost 6; bases outside the gene matches: 2. Germline loops: CDR1 SGHNT, CDR2 YYREEE (reference sequence). This CDR3 is built from 12 residues.

The genes are TRBV4-1 and TRBJ2-3; D is unclear. Germline V CDR1 and CDR2: MGHRA, YSYEKL. The CDR3 contains 16 residues. V lost 1 base and J lost 5, with 16 bases in between. CDR3 sequence reads: CASSQAPLVRVDTQYF. For the CDR3, the DNA is TGCGCCAGCAGCCAAGCCCCATTGGTCCGTGTAGATACGCAGTATTTT.

CDR3 region: CASSFERSEKLFF. The DNA of the CDR3 is TGTGCCAGCAGCTTTGAAAGGTCTGAAAAACTGTTTTTT. V gene TRBV7-2 combines with J gene TRBJ1-4; unclear D gene. In germline, CDR1 is SGHTA, CDR2 FQGNSA. V was clipped by 3 bases and J by 7 bases, with 9 bases between them. CDR3 length: 13 residues.

The chain is built from TRBV7-2 and TRBJ2-5; 7 nucleotides align to TRBD2. CDR3 length: 15 residues. The J segment lost 1 base and the V segment lost 1 base, leaving 3 bases of the junction unmatched. The germline gives CDR1 SGHTA, CDR2 FQGNSA. CDR3 sequence (DNA): TGTGCCAGCAGCTTAGTGTCTAGCGGCCAAGAGACCCAGTACTTC. It specifies CASSLVSSGQETQYF.

This clonotype was seen at least ten times. V usage is TRBV5-1 and J usage is TRBJ2-1; D uncertain. The V end lost 0 bases, the J end lost 4 bases, and 5 bases lay between the germline ends. CDR1 is SGHRS and CDR2 is YFSETQ in the germline V gene. There are 13 residues in the CDR3. This CDR3 is CASSLENYNEQFF. The CDR3 region has the DNA TGCGCCAGCAGCTTGGAAAATTACAATGAGCAGTTCTTC.

In its sample, this clonotype was seen a few times. The V and J genes are TRBV7-6 and TRBJ2-5, with 8 bases that match TRBD2. The length of the CDR3 is 15 residues. J was trimmed by 0 bases and V by 5 bases; bases with no gene match: 5. CDR1 is SGHVS and CDR2 is FNYEAQ in the germline V gene. CDR3 region: CASSERGPYQETQYF. Here the CDR3 DNA reads TGTGCCAGCAGCGAGCGGGGGCCCTACCAAGAGACCCAGTACTTC.

The table lists this clonotype with a few counts. This chain joins TRBV11-2 and TRBJ2-3, with D possibly being TRBD1 (5 bases). The V end was cut by 1 base, the J end by 0 bases, with 17 bases between. Per germline, CDR1 SGHAT and CDR2 FQNNGV. The CDR3 is 18 residues long. DNA of the CDR3: TGTGCCAGCAGCTTAGTCCAGGGAATGGGCCTAAGCACAGATACGCAGTATTTT. Translated: CASSLVQGMGLSTDTQYF.

This clonotype came up many times. This chain connects TRBV4-3 to TRBJ2-1, with a tentative D call TRBD2 (6 bases). Trimming stripped 4 bases from V and 5 bases from J, with 24 bases between. CDR1 and CDR2 (germline): LGHNA, YSLEER. The CDR3 loop spans 18 amino acids. DNA for the CDR3: TGCGCCAGCAGCCCGGCCGGTGGAGGAATCGGGGGAGACAATGAGCAGTTCTTC. Translating gives CASSPAGGGIGGDNEQFF.

CDR3 residues: CASSLAFRAGGNNEQFF. CDR3 sequence (DNA): TGTGCCAGCAGCTTAGCGTTCAGAGCGGGGGGCAACAATGAGCAGTTCTTC. The gene calls are TRBV7-2 and TRBJ2-1; 9 nucleotides line up with TRBD2. The V gene end was trimmed by 0 bases and the J gene end by 5 bases; junction bases not matched to a gene: 8. Looked up from germline, CDR1 is SGHTA and CDR2 is FQGNSA. This CDR3 region has 17 residues.

The chain has TRBV20-1 and TRBJ2-1, with a possible D match to TRBD2 (6 bases). The length of the CDR3 is 12 residues. V lost 2 bases and J 6 bases, leaving 8 bases between the germline ends. Germline CDR1 and CDR2: DFQATT and SNEGSKA (reference sequence). CDR3 nucleotides: TGCAGTGCTAGACGGGACTCCAATGAGCAGTTCTTC. Translating gives CSARRDSNEQFF.